This TCR beta chain originates from a study of shared clonotypes between healthy human individuals. For this clone: Its target is unknown. Other DNA sequences within the sample encode an identical CDR3.

Findings of the study overall: Sequencing of the sorted subsets was shown by rarefaction to be incomplete despite large depth. Non-shared clonotypes showed lower generation probabilities than clonotypes common to all four donors.

With 2 bases removed from V and 1 base from J, the gap between germline ends came to 8 bases. CDR1 is MNHEY and CDR2 is SVGAGI in the germline V gene. The CDR3 is 14 residues long. Method: immunoSEQ multiplex PCR; TCRdb's copy keeps in-frame clones and lacks some. The sample lists approximately 1,500,000 clones; 95% to 99% were seen once. V gene TRBV6-5 combines with J gene TRBJ1-1; D remains ambiguous. The clonotype originates from a man aged 25 to 45 in good health. Input material: naive CD4+ T cells sorted from blood. The subset here: CD45RA+ positively selected. The CDR3 bases are TGTGCCAGCAGTTACGTACCTGGGAACACTGAAGCTTTCTTT. Protein: CASSYVPGNTEAFF.